The 32 T cell receptor beta chains given below trace back to one sample, sequenced in a study of read filtering for tumor transcriptome and immune sequencing. Molecular barcoded adaptors covering alpha/delta and beta/gamma chains were used on about 0.4 ug RNA. TCRdb used MiXCR to reprocess the reads, holding one entry per CDR3 protein. The table lists 50,000 or so distinct CDR3 sequences, roughly 19% of them singletons. The sample taken for sequencing was a population of CD138-negative cells sorted from bone marrow. The receptor source for this set is a donor over 35 with multiple myeloma.

The chain joins TRBV12-5 to TRBJ1-3, with D uncertain. V lost 10 bases and J 2 bases, leaving 9 bases between the germline ends. Germline CDR1 and CDR2: LGHNT and FRNRAP. This CDR3 has 12 amino acids. CDR3 DNA: TGTGCTACTCCCGGGCCTGGAAACACCATATATTTT. It translates to CATPGPGNTIYF. The variable domain in full, with the rest retrieved from reference TRBV12-5 and TRBJ1-3, is DARVTQTPRHKVTEMGQEVTMRCQPILGHNTVFWYRQTMMQGLELLAYFRNRAPLDDSGMPKDRFSAEMPDATLATLKIQPSEPRDSAVYFCATPGPGNTIYFGEGSWLTVV.

This clonotype was detected ten times or more. The rearrangement links TRBV7-9 to TRBJ2-1; 10 nucleotides align to TRBD1. CDR1 and CDR2 from the germline V gene are SEHNR and FQNEAQ (reference sequence). The V segment lost 5 bases and the J segment 2 bases; nucleotides outside the gene matches: 18. This CDR3 has 20 amino acids. CDR3 sequence reads: CASSPQDRGAFLYAYNEQFF. DNA for the CDR3: TGTGCCAGCAGCCCCCAGGACAGGGGGGCTTTCCTTTACGCCTACAATGAGCAGTTCTTC.

At least ten counts were recorded for this clonotype. The V gene is TRBV2, the J gene TRBJ2-1; a possible D gene is TRBD2 (6 bases). V lost 6 bases and J 5 bases, leaving 14 bases between the germline ends. CDR3 length: 14 amino acids. The V gene's germline CDR1 is SNHLY and CDR2 FYNNEI. CDR3 sequence reads: CASSPAGRNNEQFF. CDR3 in DNA: TGTGCCAGCAGCCCAGCGGGCCGAAACAATGAGCAGTTCTTC.

Note on this clonotype: A read error is possible here, since a much larger clone lies one base away. V is TRBV7-2 and J is TRBJ2-7, with D tentatively TRBD1 (5 bases). The length of the CDR3 is 15 residues. V lost 2 bases and J 3 bases, leaving 14 bases between the germline ends. Per the germline V gene, CDR1 is SGHTA and CDR2 is FQGNSA. The CDR3 DNA is TGTGCCAGCAGCTTAACCCGACAGCCCAACTACGAGCAGTACTTC. This encodes CASSLTRQPNYEQYF.

To note about this clonotype: With a much larger clone just one base away, this may be a read error. This sequence joins TRBV7-9 and TRBJ2-7; 9 bases match TRBD1. There are 13 residues in the CDR3. With V trimmed by 7 bases and J by 6 bases, 7 bases remained unmatched. Germline-derived CDR1 and CDR2 are SEHNR and FQNEAQ (reference sequence). The CDR3 bases are TGTGCCAGCAAATCGAGACAGGGGGGCGAGCAGTACTTC. Protein sequence: CASKSRQGGEQYF.

The gene calls are TRBV12-3 or TRBV12-4 and TRBJ2-3; D is possibly TRBD2 (6 bases). The V gene lost 5 bases and the J gene lost 2 bases, with 8 bases spanning the gap. The CDR3 extends over 13 amino acids. CDR3 region: CASSGTLTDTQYF. DNA of the CDR3: TGTGCCAGCAGTGGGACTCTCACAGATACGCAGTATTTT.

This clonotype was seen at least ten times. The chain carries TRBV7-3 and TRBJ1-5; D is unresolved. With 1 base removed from V and 0 bases from J, the gap between germline ends came to 16 bases. This CDR3 region has 18 residues. Germline loops: CDR1 SGHTA, CDR2 FQGTGA. CDR3 in amino acids: CASSLSERVSHSNQPQHF. The CDR3 DNA is TGTGCCAGCAGCTTAAGTGAACGGGTCAGCCATAGCAATCAGCCCCAGCATTTT.

This clonotype was observed a single time. The junction shows a germline mismatch at one end, possibly a read error. The chain carries TRBV7-3 and TRBJ2-1; tentatively, D is TRBD2 (6 bases). Germline CDR1 reads SGHTA; CDR2 reads FQGTGA. The CDR3 totals 13 residues. CDR3 coding DNA: TGTGCCAGCAGCTTATCTCCCGGGGGTGAGCGGTTCTTC. Translating gives CASSLSPGGERFF.

On this clonotype itself: Just one base apart from a much larger clone, this may be a read error. In DNA form, the CDR3 reads TGTGCCATCACCGGGGCGGGGGAGACGCAGTGTTTT. This translates into CAITGAGETQCF. The rearrangement uses TRBV10-3 and TRBJ2-3, with TRBD2 identical over 7 bases. The CDR3 totals 12 residues. Germline V gene lookup returns CDR1 ENHRY and CDR2 SYGVKD.

About this clonotype: Mismatch with germline at one junction end may stem from a read error. The chain employs TRBV5-1 and TRBJ1-5; a possible D gene is TRBD1 (5 bases). This CDR3 comprises 15 residues. CDR1 is SGHRS and CDR2 is YFSETQ in the germline V gene. The CDR3 bases are TGCGCCAGCAGCTTGGCGGGGGATAGCAATCGGCCCCAGCATTTT. Amino acids: CASSLAGDSNRPQHF.

In regard to this clonotype: This may come from a read error, since a much larger clone is one base off. The gene calls are TRBV30 and TRBJ1-1; no clear D gene. The CDR3 extends over 13 amino acids. Germline values: CDR1 GTSNPN, CDR2 SVGIG (reference sequence). CDR3 region: CAWRLLEETEALF. CDR3 bases: TGTGCCTGGAGACTGCTCGAAGAAACTGAAGCTCTCTTT.

This clonotype was counted ten times or more. The V and J genes are TRBV6-2 or TRBV6-3 and TRBJ2-2, with D unresolved. Germline CDR1 is MNHEY and CDR2 is SVGEGT. The CDR3 has 15 residues. V lost 7 bases, J lost 7 bases, and 19 bases lay in between. The CDR3 region is CASTRPGWSGGELFF. CDR3 in DNA: TGTGCCAGCACTAGGCCCGGGTGGTCCGGCGGGGAGCTGTTTTTT.

This clonotype occurred a few times. This chain links TRBV29-1 with TRBJ2-3, with a weak D call TRBD2 (6 bases). The CDR3 is 12 amino acids. V was cut by 5 bases and J by 4 bases, with 10 bases left in between. Germline-derived CDR1 and CDR2 are SQVTM and ANQGSEA. As DNA, the CDR3 is TGCAGCGTTTTGAGGGACTCAGATACGCAGTATTTT. It translates to CSVLRDSDTQYF.

Many counts were recorded for this clonotype. The chain has TRBV11-2 and TRBJ1-1; D remains unclear. The germline V gene encodes CDR1 SGHAT and CDR2 FQNNGV. The CDR3 runs 15 residues. V was trimmed by 0 bases and J by 11 bases, leaving 19 bases between them. For the CDR3, the DNA is TGTGCCAGCAGCTTAGATCTTTTCGCCAGGCGGACCGCTTTCTTT. It encodes CASSLDLFARRTAFF.

V gene TRBV19 combines with J gene TRBJ1-2; D gene unclear. Trimming removed 4 bases at V and 8 bases at J, with 17 bases between. CDR1 is LNHDA and CDR2 is SQIVND in the germline V gene (reference sequence). CDR3 length: 14 residues. The CDR3 is CASSTCDGERGYTF. The CDR3 bases are TGTGCCAGTAGTACCTGCGACGGAGAGCGCGGCTACACCTTC.

This clonotype has ten or more counts. As DNA, the CDR3 is TGTGCCAGCAGCGTAACAGGACTAGCTGAGCAGTTCTTC. The encoded protein is CASSVTGLAEQFF. This sequence joins TRBV12-3 or TRBV12-4 and TRBJ2-1; 8 bases fit TRBD2. V shed 6 bases and J 9 bases; nucleotides not matched to a gene: 7. The CDR3 has 13 amino acids.

In its sample, this clonotype was seen once. A much larger clone lies a single base off, so this may be a read error. This chain uses TRBV7-9 with TRBJ1-4; D ambiguous. Germline-derived CDR1 and CDR2 are SEHNR and FQNEAQ (reference sequence). This CDR3 is built from 19 residues. The CDR3 DNA reads as TGTGCCAGCAGCTTAGAGGGATTGCGGACCGTTGCAACTAATGAAAAACTGTCTTTT. It specifies CASSLEGLRTVATNEKLSF.

This clonotype has just a few counts. V gene TRBV3-1 combines with J gene TRBJ1-3; TRBD1 matches 7 bases. This CDR3 contains 15 residues. J lost 2 bases, V lost 1 base, and 2 bases had no gene match. Germline V lookup: CDR1 LGHDT, CDR2 YNNKEL (reference sequence). CDR3 DNA: TGTGCCAGCAGCCAAGGAGGGACAGCTGGAAACACCATATATTTT. Translating it yields CASSQGGTAGNTIYF.

This clonotype was seen at least ten times. The V gene is TRBV3-1, the J gene TRBJ1-1, with TRBD1 matching over 7 bases. The CDR3 sequence is 17 residues long. CDR1 and CDR2 from the germline V gene are LGHDT and YNNKEL (reference sequence). After removal of 4 bases from V and 0 bases from J, the junction contained 11 bases not matched to a gene. The CDR3: CASSLLIRGAMNTEAFF. In DNA, the CDR3 is TGTGCCAGCAGCCTCCTGATCAGGGGGGCGATGAACACTGAAGCTTTCTTT.

This clonotype has at least ten counts. The chain links TRBV29-1 to TRBJ2-3; D is unclear. The germline gives CDR1 SQVTM, CDR2 ANQGSEA. The V end was cut by 5 bases, the J end by 4 bases, with 10 bases between. The CDR3 contains 12 residues. The CDR3: CSVNLVADTQYF. The DNA for the CDR3 is TGCAGCGTTAATCTGGTGGCAGATACGCAGTATTTT.

This clonotype has just a few counts. The conserved phenylalanine or tryptophan normally closing the CDR3 is absent here, so this likely arose from a read error. V and J are TRBV29-1 and TRBJ2-3; 7 bases map to TRBD1. From germline, CDR1 is SQVTM and CDR2 ANQGSEA. This CDR3 region has 13 residues. V was clipped by 3 bases and J by 5 bases; unmatched bases: 5. CDR3 residues: CSVDPTGRDTQYS. CDR3 DNA sequence: TGCAGCGTTGATCCGACAGGGCGAGATACGCAGTATTCT.

This clonotype occurred many times. The gene calls are TRBV27 and TRBJ1-1, with no clear D. The CDR3 is made up of 15 amino acids. V was cut by 6 bases and J by 0 bases, with 14 bases left in between. Germline V gives CDR1 MNHEY, CDR2 SMNVEV (reference sequence). Here the CDR3 DNA reads TGTGCCAGCAGGGATTTGGGAAAAATGAACACTGAAGCTTTCTTT. Encoded protein: CASRDLGKMNTEAFF.

The rearrangement joins TRBV19 to TRBJ2-5; D is possibly TRBD1 or TRBD2 (5 bases each). V was clipped by 11 bases and J by 4 bases, with 17 bases between them. Germline CDR1 LNHDA, CDR2 SQIVND (reference sequence). The CDR3 loop spans 13 amino acids. CDR3 loop: CASGSTMGETQYF. For the CDR3, the DNA is TGTGCCTCAGGGTCGACTATGGGAGAGACCCAGTACTTC.

Turning to this clonotype: A read error may explain this, as a much larger clone is one base away. V gene TRBV7-9 combines with J gene TRBJ2-1, with D maybe TRBD2 (5 bases). V lost 2 bases and J lost 9, with 8 bases in between. CDR3 size: 12 residues. Germline CDR1 and CDR2: SEHNR and FQNEAQ (reference sequence). CDR3 DNA: TGTGCCAGCAGCTTACAAGGACTTGAGCAGTTCTTC. It yields the protein CASSLQGLEQFF.

This clonotype appeared many times. This chain joins TRBV5-1 and TRBJ1-1; TRBD1 might be the D (6 bases). CDR1 and CDR2 from the germline V gene are SGHRS and YFSETQ. Trimming removed 4 bases from V and 3 bases from J, with 16 bases in between. The CDR3 consists of 15 residues. The chain's CDR3 is CASSVSLAGDTEAFF. The CDR3 coding sequence is TGCGCCAGCAGCGTTAGCTTGGCAGGGGACACTGAAGCTTTCTTT.

This clonotype occurred many times. The J gene is TRBJ1-5, the V gene TRBV5-1, with 8 bases fitting TRBD1. This CDR3 has 15 amino acids. Germline CDR1 is SGHRS and CDR2 is YFSETQ. Losses at the gene ends were 0 bases for V and 7 bases for J; bases not matched to a gene: 6. CDR3 sequence reads: CASSLGQGAGQPQHF. The CDR3 DNA reads TGCGCCAGCAGCTTGGGTCAGGGGGCAGGGCAGCCCCAGCATTTT.

There are many counts of this clonotype. The chain couples TRBV29-1 to TRBJ2-1; D is possibly TRBD1 (5 bases). Germline V gene sequence: CDR1 SQVTM, CDR2 ANQGSEA. The CDR3 has 12 amino acids. V was pared by 5 bases and J by 8 bases, with 13 bases between. CDR3 nucleotides: TGCAGCGTTTCGGGTGGGGCTTATGAGCAGTTCTTC. Translating it yields CSVSGGAYEQFF.

This clonotype was seen at least ten times. The J gene is TRBJ2-7, the V gene TRBV6-6, with D perhaps matching TRBD1 (5 bases). The CDR3 runs 14 residues. Germline V gene lookup returns CDR1 MNHNY and CDR2 SVGAGI (reference sequence). The V end lost 0 bases, the J end lost 2 bases, and 8 bases lay between the germline ends. The CDR3 DNA is TGTGCCAGCAGTTACTCAGGGGCCGCCTACGAGCAGTACTTC. It encodes CASSYSGAAYEQYF.

Many counts were recorded for this clonotype. The chain is built from TRBV11-3 and TRBJ2-1, with TRBD2 matching 8 bases. Unmatched junction bases numbered 5, after V lost 4 bases and J lost 6 bases. Germline values: CDR1 SGHNT, CDR2 YENEEA. This CDR3 is 14 amino acids long. CDR3 sequence: CASSSGTRCNEQFF. As DNA, the CDR3 is TGTGCCAGCAGCTCCGGGACTAGATGCAATGAGCAGTTCTTC.

Of note for this clonotype: In this CDR3 the conserved last residue, phenylalanine or tryptophan, is missing, so a read error is likely. The V and J genes are TRBV24-1 and TRBJ2-1; D not certain. Trimming took off 12 bases at V and 6 bases at J, with 11 bases between the two ends. This CDR3 has 11 residues. Germline loops: CDR1 KGHDR, CDR2 SFDVKD. For the CDR3, the DNA is TGTGCCGCCTCTTGGTCCAATGAGCAGTTCCTC. This translates into CAASWSNEQFL.

Note on this clonotype: Given a much more abundant clone one base away, this may be a read error. The chain joins TRBV7-2 to TRBJ2-2; TRBD2 matches 9 bases. The CDR3 spans 15 residues. From germline, CDR1 is SGHTA and CDR2 FQGNSA. The CDR3 spells CASSHASGRPGELSF. As DNA, the CDR3 is TGTGCCAGCAGCCATGCCAGCGGGAGGCCCGGGGAGCTGTCTTTT.

In this sample, this clonotype turned up many times. The chain uses TRBV11-2 and TRBJ2-7, with 7 nucleotides matching TRBD2. The CDR3 contains 16 residues. With V trimmed by 5 bases and J by 4 bases, 14 bases remained unmatched. Germline-derived CDR1 and CDR2 are SGHAT and FQNNGV. CDR3 region: CASSPSGTGVLYEQYF. In nucleotides, the CDR3 is TGTGCCAGCAGCCCAAGCGGGACTGGTGTATTATACGAGCAGTACTTC.